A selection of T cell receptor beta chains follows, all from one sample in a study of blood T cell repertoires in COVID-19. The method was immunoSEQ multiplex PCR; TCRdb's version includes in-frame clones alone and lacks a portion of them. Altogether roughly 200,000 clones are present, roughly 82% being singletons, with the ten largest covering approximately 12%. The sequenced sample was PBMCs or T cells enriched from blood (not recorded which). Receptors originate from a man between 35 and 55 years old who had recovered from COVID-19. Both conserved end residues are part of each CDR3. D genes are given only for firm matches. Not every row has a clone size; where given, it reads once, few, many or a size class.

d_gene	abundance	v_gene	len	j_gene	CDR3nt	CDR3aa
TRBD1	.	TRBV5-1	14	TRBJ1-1	TGCGCCAGCAGCGCGGGACAGATGAACACTGAAGCTTTCTTT	CASSAGQMNTEAFF
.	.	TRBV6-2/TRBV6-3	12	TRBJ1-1	TGTGCCAGCAGTTACTCGGTGAGGGAAGCTTTCTTT	CASSYSVREAFF
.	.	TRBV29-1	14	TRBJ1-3	TGCAGCGTTGAAGTAGGGAGTGCTGGAAACACCATATATTTT	CSVEVGSAGNTIYF
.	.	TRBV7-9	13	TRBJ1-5	TGTGCCAGCAGCCCGTCAGGGCGCGGGACCCAGCATTTT	CASSPSGRGTQHF
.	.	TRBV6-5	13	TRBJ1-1	TGTGCCAGCAGTACAGGGCTATTCACTGAAGCTTTCTTT	CASSTGLFTEAFF
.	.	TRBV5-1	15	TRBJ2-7	TGCGCCAGCAGCTTGGATATCGCGGGATCCTACGAGCAGTACTTC	CASSLDIAGSYEQYF
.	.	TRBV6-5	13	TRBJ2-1	TGTGCCAGCAGCTGGACTATGAACAATGAGCAGTTCTTC	CASSWTMNNEQFF
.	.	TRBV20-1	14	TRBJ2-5	TGCAGTGCTAGTCCGCCCCCACAACAAGAGACCCAGTACTTC	CSASPPPQQETQYF
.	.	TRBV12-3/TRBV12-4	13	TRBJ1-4	TGTGCCAGCAGACAGGGTCTTAATGAAAAACTGTTTTTT	CASRQGLNEKLFF
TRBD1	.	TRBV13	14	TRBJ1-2	TGTGCCAGCAGCCCGGGACAGGGTGATCGTGGCTACACCTTC	CASSPGQGDRGYTF
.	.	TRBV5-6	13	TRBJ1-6	TGTGCCAGCAGCTCCACCGGACAGCCACCCCTCCACTTT	CASSSTGQPPLHF
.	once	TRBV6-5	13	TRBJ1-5	TGTGCCAGCTGGCAGGGCGGCAATCAGCCCCAGCATTTT	CASWQGGNQPQHF
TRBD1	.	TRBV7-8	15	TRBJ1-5	TGTGCCAGCAGCTTAGTAGGGGACAGGAATCAGCCCCAGCATTTT	CASSLVGDRNQPQHF
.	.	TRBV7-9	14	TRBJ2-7	TGTGCCAGCAGCTTAGTCGGCAACAGCTACGAGCAGTACTTC	CASSLVGNSYEQYF
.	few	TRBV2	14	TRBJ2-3	TGTGCCAGCAGTGGGAGAGCGGGCACAGATACGCAGTATTTT	CASSGRAGTDTQYF
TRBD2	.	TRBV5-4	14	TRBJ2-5	TGTGCCAGCAGCTTGGAACTAGCGGGAGAGACCCAGTACTTC	CASSLELAGETQYF
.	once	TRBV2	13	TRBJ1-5	TGTGCCAGCGCGGCAGATAGCAATCAGCCCCAGCATTTT	CASAADSNQPQHF
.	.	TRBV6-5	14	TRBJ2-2	TGTGCCAGCAGGGAGACTAGTGGCTACGGGGAGCTGTTTTTT	CASRETSGYGELFF
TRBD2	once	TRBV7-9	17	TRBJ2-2	TGTGCCAGCAGCCCCCGACTAGCGGGAGAGGGCACCGGGGAGCTGTTTTTT	CASSPRLAGEGTGELFF
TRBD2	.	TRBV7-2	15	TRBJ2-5	TGTGCCAGCAGCACCAATGGGGGGGGACAAGAGACCCAGTACTTC	CASSTNGGGQETQYF
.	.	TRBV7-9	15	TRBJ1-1	TGTGCCAGCAGCCTTGGCGGAAGCATGAACACTGAAGCTTTCTTT	CASSLGGSMNTEAFF
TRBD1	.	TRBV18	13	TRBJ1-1	TGTGCCAGCTCCGGGACAGTAAACACTGAAGCTTTCTTT	CASSGTVNTEAFF
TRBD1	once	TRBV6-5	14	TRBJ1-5	TGTGCCAGTTCGGGACAGTTTAGCAATCAGCCCCAGCATTTT	CASSGQFSNQPQHF
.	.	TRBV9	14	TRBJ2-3	TGTGCCAGCAGCACAGGGTTAAGGACAGATACGCAGTATTTT	CASSTGLRTDTQYF
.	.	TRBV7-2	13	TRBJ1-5	TGTGCCAGCAGCGACCAGGGAAATCAGCCCCAGCATTTT	CASSDQGNQPQHF
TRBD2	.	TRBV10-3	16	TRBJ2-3	TGTGCCATCAGTGGAGCGGGAGGGCCGGGCACAGATACGCAGTATTTT	CAISGAGGPGTDTQYF
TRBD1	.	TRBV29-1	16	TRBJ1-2	TGCAGCGTTTCCCGGACAGGCTTAGTTTCTAACTATGGCTACACCTTC	CSVSRTGLVSNYGYTF
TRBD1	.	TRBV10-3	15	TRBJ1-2	TGTGCCATCAGTGAGTCGACAGGGATGGGAAGTGGCTACACCTTC	CAISESTGMGSGYTF
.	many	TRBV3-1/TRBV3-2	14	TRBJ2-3	TGTGCCAGCAGCCAAGGACAGTTCACAGATACGCAGTATTTT	CASSQGQFTDTQYF
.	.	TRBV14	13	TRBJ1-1	TGTGCCAGCAGCCAAGCAGGCGGGTCTGAAGCTTTCTTT	CASSQAGGSEAFF
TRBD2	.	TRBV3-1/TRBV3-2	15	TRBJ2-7	TGTGCCAGCAGCCAAGGACTAGCGGGCTCCTACGAGCAGTACTTC	CASSQGLAGSYEQYF
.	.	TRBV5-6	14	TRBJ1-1	TGTGCCAGCAGCAACCTACCGGGGTCCACTGAAGCTTTCTTT	CASSNLPGSTEAFF
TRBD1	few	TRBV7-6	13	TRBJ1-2	TGTGCCAGCAGCCAAGGGACAGACTATGGCTACACCTTC	CASSQGTDYGYTF
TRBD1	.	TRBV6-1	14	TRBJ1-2	TGTGCCAGCAGTGAAGTAATGGGACAGGGTGGCTACACCTTC	CASSEVMGQGGYTF
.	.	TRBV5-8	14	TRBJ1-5	TGTGCCAGCAGCTTGGCCGGGGTCGGGCAGCCCCAGCATTTT	CASSLAGVGQPQHF
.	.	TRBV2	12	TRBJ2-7	TGTGCCAGAGGACAGAGCTCCTACGAGCAGTACTTC	CARGQSSYEQYF
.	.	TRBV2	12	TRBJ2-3	TGTGCCAGCAGGGCAGGGTCAGATACGCAGTATTTT	CASRAGSDTQYF
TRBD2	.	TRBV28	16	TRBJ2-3	TGTGCCAGCAGCCTCCCCCGGGGAGCGGGAGGGCCTACGCAGTATTTT	CASSLPRGAGGPTQYF
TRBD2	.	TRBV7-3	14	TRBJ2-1	TGTGCCAGCAGCAGGTCGGGAGGGGACAATGAGCAGTTCTTC	CASSRSGGDNEQFF
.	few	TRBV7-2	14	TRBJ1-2	TGTGCCAGCAGCTCGCGGACAGACAACTATGGCTACACCTTC	CASSSRTDNYGYTF
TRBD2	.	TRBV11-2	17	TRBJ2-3	TGTGCCAGCAGCTTGGTCACGGGACTAGCAGTGACAGATACGCAGTATTTT	CASSLVTGLAVTDTQYF
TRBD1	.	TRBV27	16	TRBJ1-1	TGTGCCAGCAGTTTCCTAGGACAGGGTAAGTCGGCTGAAGCTTTCTTT	CASSFLGQGKSAEAFF
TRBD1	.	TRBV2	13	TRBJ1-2	TGTGCCAGCAGCCTGACAGGGATCTATGGCTACACCTTC	CASSLTGIYGYTF
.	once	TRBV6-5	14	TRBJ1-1	TGTGCCAGCAGTTTTCAGGTAGAGAACACTGAAGCTTTCTTT	CASSFQVENTEAFF
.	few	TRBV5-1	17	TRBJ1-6	TGCGCCAGCAGCTTGGTAGGACAAGGATTCCTGGGTTCACCCCTCCACTTT	CASSLVGQGFLGSPLHF